This entry concerns a single T cell receptor (beta chain). The antigen is not known. The data originate from a study of T cell responses to AZD1222 COVID-19 vaccine. Regarding the study as a whole: Nearly half of spike-specific TCRs reportedly go after variant regions that carry no mutations. White British people made up most donors, females outnumbered males, and clonal diversity was possibly underestimated.

From germline, CDR1 is MNHEY and CDR2 SMNVEV (reference sequence). The V gene lost 3 bases and the J gene lost 7 bases, with 10 bases spanning the gap. CDR3 size: 14 residues. This table comes from immunoSEQ multiplex PCR, and its TCRdb copy is limited to in-frame clones, with some not included. The sample records about 170,000 clones, about nine tenths being singletons. The sequencing used peripheral blood, collected on day 0 of AZD1222 vaccination. V usage is TRBV27 and J usage is TRBJ1-6; possible D gene TRBD1, 5 bases. This TCR came from an adult in good health. The CDR3 spells CASSFGGRNSPLHF. Written as DNA, the CDR3 is TGTGCCAGCAGTTTCGGGGGTAGAAATTCACCCCTCCACTTT.